This record concerns one T cell receptor beta chain sequence. Produced via immunoSEQ multiplex PCR; TCRdb's table is partial and in-frame only. Among about 300,000 clones, roughly 88% were seen once, and the ten largest hold around 2.1%. This sample is drawn from a study of blood T cell repertoires in COVID-19. At the level of the study: Donors in the United States, Italy and Spain gave samples during acute or convalescent COVID-19.

Between the trimmed V and J ends, which lost 2 bases and 7 bases, there was a span of 12 bases. Germline assignment: CDR1 MNHNS and CDR2 SASEGT. The CDR3 consists of 14 residues. Individuals drawn from 20 to 25 US areas were about 18 to 95 years old. Participant reports of clinical history set cohort assignment. Cohort 3 donors counted as recovered after two negative PCRs, clearance, or resolved symptoms. The rearrangement joins TRBV6-1 to TRBJ1-5; D call uncertain. Sequenced sample: PBMCs or T cells enriched from blood (not recorded which). This sequence was found in a young man who had recovered from COVID-19. CDR3 DNA sequence: TGTGCCAGCAGTGAAACGGGTCGGAGGCAGCCCCAGCATTTT. Protein sequence: CASSETGRRQPQHF.